This TCR beta chain stems from a study of T cells in Graves' hyperthyroidism and ophthalmopathy. Findings and limits, study-wide: A 13 V-J model separated ophthalmopathy from stable hyperthyroidism. Blood held most thyroid clonotypes expanded above 0.001 frequency.

RNA transcripts were the template for amplifying TCR beta CDR3 regions. The primer set for the first-round RT-PCR of the TCR CDR3 was HTBI. TCRdb used MiXCR to reprocess the multiplex PCR reads, holding one entry per CDR3 protein. This table holds 560,000 or so distinct CDR3 sequences, around 46% found once. The hyperthyroidism was newly diagnosed and had lasted under 2 months; the patients were aged 18 to 65. This clonotype was seen repeatedly, ten times or more. Its antigen is not identified. This CDR3 spans 13 amino acids. The ends lost 3 bases at V and 12 bases at J; junction bases unmatched: 8. Germline CDR1 ENHRY, CDR2 SYGVKD.

The receptor comes from a woman aged 18-30 years with Graves' hyperthyroidism. The chain carries TRBV10-3 and TRBJ1-5, with TRBD1 matching over 7 bases. The sample comprised peripheral blood or thyroid tissue (not recorded which). Written as DNA, the CDR3 is TGTGCCATCAGTGATGGTGAGGGGGCCCTCCAGCATTTT. Translation gives CAISDGEGALQHF.